The rows below give T cell receptor beta chains drawn from one sample of a study of T-cell memory formation after mild COVID-19. In TCRdb, the 5' RACE reads were re-called with MiXCR into one record per CDR3 protein. Of 150,000 to 200,000 distinct CDR3 sequences in the sample, more than 15% were seen once. What was sequenced was PBMCs or a T cell subset sorted from them (not recorded which). The receptors derive from an adult woman who had mild COVID-19 (a few samples of this study predate the infection). Cell type and time point are not known. Both conserved end residues are part of each CDR3. D genes are given only for firm matches. Clone size is given for some rows only: seen once, a few or many times, or a class if the clone is expanded.

j_call d_call clone_size v_call cdr3_aa cdr3_nt
TRBJ2-3 TRBD2 . TRBV30 CAWTRSGGSTDTQYF TGTGCCTGGACCCGGAGCGGGGGAAGCACAGATACGCAGTATTTT
TRBJ2-3 . few TRBV7-9 CASSSGVLDTQYF TGTGCCAGCAGCTCCGGCGTTCTAGATACGCAGTATTTT
TRBJ2-3 TRBD2 . TRBV7-9 CASSPSRSGGGYTDTQYF TGTGCCAGCAGCCCCTCCCGGAGCGGGGGAGGATACACAGATACGCAGTATTTT
TRBJ1-3 . many TRBV5-1 CASREGSSTSGNTIYF TGCGCCAGCAGGGAGGGGTCCTCAACGTCAGGAAACACCATATATTTT
TRBJ2-1 TRBD2 . TRBV5-1 CASSLGVAGAGEQFF TGCGCCAGCAGCTTGGGAGTAGCGGGAGCGGGCGAGCAGTTCTTC
TRBJ1-6 . . TRBV4-3 CASSQDIRTEVDSPLHF TGCGCCAGCAGCCAAGATATTCGGACAGAAGTGGATTCACCCCTCCACTTT
TRBJ2-3 . few TRBV18 CASSPGPNTDTQYF TGTGCCAGCTCACCAGGGCCAAACACAGATACGCAGTATTTT
TRBJ2-5 TRBD2 . TRBV20-1 CSAPGTSGTRGGETQYF TGCAGTGCTCCTGGGACTAGCGGTACCCGCGGGGGGGAGACCCAGTACTTC
TRBJ2-5 . few TRBV5-1 CASSLAYRDRETQYF TGCGCCAGCAGCTTGGCCTACCGTGATCGGGAGACCCAGTACTTC
TRBJ2-7 . few TRBV5-5 CASSTPSLGSWEYF TGTGCCAGCAGCACCCCCAGCCTCGGGAGTTGGGAGTACTTC
TRBJ1-1 . . TRBV7-9 CASSLSSGIGAFF TGTGCCAGCAGCTTAAGTTCGGGCATTGGGGCTTTCTTT
TRBJ2-3 . . TRBV4-3 CASSRAEPDTQYF TGCGCCAGCAGCCGAGCGGAGCCAGATACGCAGTATTTT
TRBJ2-2 . few TRBV5-1 CASSSLGTPKNTGELFF TGCGCCAGCAGCTCATTGGGGACACCAAAGAACACCGGGGAGCTGTTTTTT
TRBJ2-5 . many TRBV20-1 CSASLAGLETQYF TGCAGTGCTAGCCTAGCTGGGCTAGAGACCCAGTACTTC
TRBJ2-3 . . TRBV5-1 CASSPMDHSRDTQYF TGCGCCAGCAGCCCAATGGACCATTCCAGGGATACGCAGTATTTT
TRBJ1-2 . few TRBV20-1 CSAKVDGYTF TGCAGTGCTAAGGTTGACGGCTACACCTTC
TRBJ2-1 TRBD2 . TRBV4-1 CASSYLGRGGQYNEQFF TGCGCCAGCAGCTACCTCGGGAGGGGGGGCCAATACAATGAGCAGTTCTTC
TRBJ2-7 . few TRBV5-1 CASSPRTALEQYF TGCGCCAGCAGCCCCCGGACGGCTTTGGAGCAGTACTTC
TRBJ2-7 . . TRBV27 CASSPGPHSYEQYF TGTGCCAGCAGTCCAGGGCCGCACTCCTACGAGCAGTACTTC
TRBJ2-2 . . TRBV7-2 CASSLSDTGELFF TGTGCCAGCAGCTTATCGGACACCGGGGAGCTGTTTTTT
TRBJ2-1 TRBD2 many TRBV12-3/TRBV12-4 CASSPSGNLRDEQFF TGTGCCAGCAGTCCTAGCGGGAACCTCCGGGATGAGCAGTTCTTC
TRBJ1-2 TRBD1 . TRBV18 CASSPAEDRAYGYTF TGTGCCAGCTCACCCGCTGAGGACAGGGCCTATGGCTACACCTTC
TRBJ2-6 . few TRBV15 CATSSDGNVLTF TGTGCCACCAGCAGCGATGGGAACGTCCTGACTTTC
TRBJ2-3 . many TRBV5-1 CASSLSKRSTDTQYF TGCGCCAGCAGCTTGTCCAAGCGGAGCACAGATACGCAGTATTTT
TRBJ2-6 TRBD1 . TRBV7-2 CASSLWAGGINSGANVLTF TGTGCCAGCAGCTTATGGGCAGGGGGCATTAACTCTGGGGCCAACGTCCTGACTTTC
TRBJ2-7 . few TRBV7-2 CASSLGTEYEQYF TGTGCCAGCAGCCTCGGGACTGAGTACGAGCAGTACTTC
TRBJ1-1 . . TRBV12-3/TRBV12-4 CASSARGTVNTEAFF TGTGCCAGCAGTGCTCGAGGGACGGTGAACACTGAAGCTTTCTTT
TRBJ1-6 . few TRBV6-5 CASSRGQLNSPLHF TGTGCCAGCAGCCGGGGCCAGCTCAATTCACCCCTCCACTTT
TRBJ2-5 . few TRBV9 CASSGHVGETQYF TGTGCCAGCAGCGGACACGTTGGGGAGACCCAGTACTTC
TRBJ1-2 . . TRBV7-6 CASSLVSGNGYTF TGTGCCAGCAGCTTAGTGTCAGGGAACGGCTACACCTTC
TRBJ2-5 TRBD2 . TRBV5-1 CASRSERRGGAETQYF TGCGCCAGCAGGTCCGAGAGGCGGGGGGGCGCAGAGACCCAGTACTTC
TRBJ2-1 . many TRBV4-1 CASSQDYAGRYNEQFF TGCGCCAGCAGCCAAGATTACGCGGGTCGCTACAATGAGCAGTTCTTC
TRBJ2-3 . . TRBV9 CASSVGYFRNTDTQYF TGTGCCAGCAGCGTAGGATACTTCAGGAACACAGATACGCAGTATTTT
TRBJ1-1 . many TRBV12-3/TRBV12-4 CASSLQGNTEAFF TGTGCCAGCAGTTTACAGGGGAACACTGAAGCTTTCTTT
TRBJ2-3 TRBD2 . TRBV15 CATSRGLAGDTQYF TGTGCCACCAGCAGAGGGCTAGCGGGAGATACGCAGTATTTT
TRBJ2-5 . few TRBV5-6 CASSFSGTEETQYF TGTGCCAGCAGCTTTTCCGGGACCGAAGAGACCCAGTACTTC
TRBJ2-7 . few TRBV30 CAWIVSGASYEQYF TGTGCCTGGATTGTCTCGGGGGCCTCCTACGAGCAGTACTTC
TRBJ1-5 . . TRBV2 CASRRGGGYQPQHF TGTGCCAGTCGGAGGGGTGGAGGGTATCAGCCCCAGCATTTT
TRBJ1-1 TRBD1 few TRBV6-5 CASRVKTGSGTEAFF TGTGCCAGCAGGGTGAAGACAGGGTCCGGCACTGAAGCTTTCTTT
TRBJ1-2 . once TRBV12-3/TRBV12-4 CASASAGEYGYTF TGTGCCAGCGCTAGTGCAGGGGAGTATGGCTACACCTTC
TRBJ2-5 . . TRBV7-9 CASSRATGRRETQYF TGTGCCAGCAGCCGAGCGACAGGGAGGAGGGAGACCCAGTACTTC
TRBJ2-5 . many TRBV10-3 CAITGGPGETQYF TGTGCCATCACTGGAGGCCCTGGGGAGACCCAGTACTTC
TRBJ2-7 . . TRBV6-1 CASSEARTVIYEQYF TGTGCCAGCAGTGAAGCGAGGACGGTTATCTACGAGCAGTACTTC
TRBJ2-7 TRBD2 few TRBV7-2 CASSLAVGGLGPTAIEQYF TGTGCCAGCAGCTTGGCGGTGGGAGGGCTCGGCCCAACCGCTATCGAGCAGTACTTC
TRBJ2-2 . many TRBV12-3/TRBV12-4 CASSLAIRSGELFF TGTGCCAGCAGTTTAGCGATACGATCCGGGGAGCTGTTTTTT